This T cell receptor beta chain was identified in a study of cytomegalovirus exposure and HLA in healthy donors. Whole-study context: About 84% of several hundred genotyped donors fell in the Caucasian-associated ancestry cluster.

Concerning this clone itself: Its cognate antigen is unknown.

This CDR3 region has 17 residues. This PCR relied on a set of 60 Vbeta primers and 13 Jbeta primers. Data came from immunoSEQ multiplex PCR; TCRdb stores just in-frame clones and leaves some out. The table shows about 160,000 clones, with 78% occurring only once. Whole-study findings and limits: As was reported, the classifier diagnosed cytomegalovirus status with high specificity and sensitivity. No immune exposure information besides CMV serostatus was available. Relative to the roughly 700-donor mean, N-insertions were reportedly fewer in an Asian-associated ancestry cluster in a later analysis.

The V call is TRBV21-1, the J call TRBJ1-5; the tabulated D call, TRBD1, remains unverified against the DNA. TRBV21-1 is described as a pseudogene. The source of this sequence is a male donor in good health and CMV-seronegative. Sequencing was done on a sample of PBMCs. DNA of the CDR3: TGTGCCAGCAGCAGAAAAGAAGAGGACAGATGCAATCAGCCCCAGCATTTT. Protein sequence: CASSRKEEDRCNQPQHF.